This T cell receptor (beta chain) was documented in a study of control samples from healthy donors and cancer patients. Unmatched junction bases numbered 5, after V lost 0 bases and J lost 5 bases. This CDR3 spans 15 amino acids. CDR1 and CDR2 (germline): SGDLS, YYNGEE. Clones were read by immunoSEQ multiplex PCR, and TCRdb kept only the in-frame ones, dropping some. The sample shows 90,000 or so clones, about 88% of them seen only once. Sequencing input: PBMCs. The chain joins TRBV9 to TRBJ1-5, with TRBD1 identical over 7 bases. The clonotype comes from a woman between 50 and 59 years old with colorectal cancer. Here the CDR3 reads CASSVGGGIDQPQHF. As DNA, the CDR3 is TGTGCCAGCAGCGTAGGAGGGGGCATCGATCAGCCCCAGCATTTT. Complete variable domain (other parts from reference TRBV9 and TRBJ1-5): DSGVTQTPKHLITATGQRVTLRCSPRSGDLSVYWYQQSLDQGLQFLIQYYNGEERAKGNILERFSAQQFPDLHSELNLSSLELGDSALYFCASSVGGGIDQPQHFGDGTRLSIL.